The clone carrying this TCR beta chain is a singleton in its sample. The sample comes from a study of control samples from healthy donors and cancer patients. The germline CDR1 and CDR2 sequences are LNHDA and SQIVND (reference sequence). The CDR3 runs 13 residues. The V end was cut by 6 bases, the J end by 3 bases, with 10 bases between. Repertoires were generated with immunoSEQ multiplex PCR, while TCRdb's copy carries only in-frame clones and drops some. The data contain tens of thousands of clones, 85% to 90% of them singletons. This rearrangement joins TRBV19 to TRBJ2-3; D is undetermined. Sequencing was performed on blood. The sequence was obtained from a woman aged 45-65 years in good health. In DNA form, the CDR3 reads TGTGCCAGTAGCCTAAAAGGAACAGATACGCAGTATTTT. Protein: CASSLKGTDTQYF. Variable domain in full (rest from reference TRBV19 and TRBJ2-3): DGGITQSPKYLFRKEGQNVTLSCEQNLNHDAMYWYRQDPGQGLRLIYYSQIVNDFQKGDIAEGYSVSREKKESFPLTVTSAQKNPTAFYLCASSLKGTDTQYFGPGTRLTVL.